The text below deals with one T cell receptor (beta chain). Method: immunoSEQ multiplex PCR; TCRdb's copy keeps in-frame clones and lacks some. The sample holds fewer than 300,000 clones; 88% are singletons and the top ten take roughly 0.93%. Trimming removed 5 bases from V and 0 bases from J; junction bases left unmatched: 9. Germline values: CDR1 MDHEN, CDR2 SYDVKM. The CDR3 length is 17 residues. The entry originates in a study of cytomegalovirus exposure and HLA in healthy donors. The sequencing sample was made of PBMCs. The J gene is TRBJ1-1, the V gene TRBV28, with 10 bases fitting TRBD1. The source is a woman under 30 in good health and CMV-seronegative. CDR3 sequence (DNA): TGTGCCAGCAGTCAGGGGACAGGGGCCCTGATGAACACTGAAGCTTTCTTT. Translated: CASSQGTGALMNTEAFF.